This TCR beta chain was sequenced for a study of blood T cell repertoires in COVID-19. TCRdb keeps only in-frame clones here, not all; method: immunoSEQ multiplex PCR. The repertoire has 100,000 to 150,000 clones, approximately 88% of them found once; the top ten carry around 10%. Germline V CDR1 and CDR2: MNHEY, SVGEGT. This CDR3 contains 15 residues. V dropped 4 bases and J dropped 2 bases, with 12 bases sitting between them. This TCR derives from a man aged 50-60 years with acute or convalescent COVID-19. J is TRBJ2-1 and V is TRBV6-2 or TRBV6-3; D unresolved. The specimen sequenced was peripheral blood. The CDR3 reads CASSWSSIPYNEQFF. The CDR3 DNA follows: TGTGCCAGCAGTTGGTCTAGTATACCCTACAATGAGCAGTTCTTC.